This is a list of T cell receptor beta chains from one sample in a study of shared clonotypes between healthy human individuals. Produced via immunoSEQ multiplex PCR; TCRdb's table is partial and in-frame only. The sample has some 2,100,000 clones; under 95% are singletons. The sample was naive CD8+ T cells from PBMCs. The receptors were sampled from a man aged 18 to 30 in good health. Some clones in this sample may be carry-over from other donors' samples. CDR3s include the opening cysteine and the closing phenylalanine or tryptophan. A D gene is named only where the DNA matches it firmly. Expanded clones are given a class, and other clones once, few, many or no size at all.

>.|TRBV19|.|TRBJ1-3
TGTGCCAGTAGTATTCCCGGAAACACCATATATTTT
CASSIPGNTIYF
>TRBD2|TRBV7-9|.|TRBJ2-1
TGTGCCAGCAGCCTAGCGAGGACTAGCGGGAGCTCGTATAATGAGCAGTTCTTC
CASSLARTSGSSYNEQFF
>.|TRBV7-9|.|TRBJ1-4
TGTGCCAGCAGTTCTGCTAATGAAAAACTGTTTTTT
CASSSANEKLFF
>.|TRBV10-1|.|TRBJ1-1
TGCGCCAGCAGTGACACCCTAGGCACTGAAGCTTTCTTT
CASSDTLGTEAFF
>.|TRBV7-9|.|TRBJ2-3
TGTGCCAGCAGCCCTCAAGAGGAGAGCACAGATACGCAGTATTTT
CASSPQEESTDTQYF
>TRBD1|TRBV6-1|.|TRBJ1-1
TGTGCCAGCAGTGTCACAGGGGGCACTGAAGCTTTCTTT
CASSVTGGTEAFF
>.|TRBV19|.|TRBJ2-7
TGTGCCAGTAGTCCGGGGACGGTATACGAGCAGTACTTC
CASSPGTVYEQYF
>TRBD2|TRBV9|.|TRBJ2-6
TGTGCCAGCAGCCTTCTCAGGACTAGCGCCTCCTCTGGGGCCAACGTCCTGACTTTC
CASSLLRTSASSGANVLTF
>TRBD1|TRBV29-1|once|TRBJ2-5
TGCAGCGTTGAAGGGGGACAGGGAGGAGAGACCCAGTACTTC
CSVEGGQGGETQYF
>.|TRBV4-1|.|TRBJ1-3
TGCGCCAGCAGCCAAGATCACAGGAAGGGGGACACCATATATTTT
CASSQDHRKGDTIYF
>.|TRBV4-3|.|TRBJ2-7
TGCGCCAGCAGCCAAGATCCGGCCCCCCTGGAGCAGTACTTC
CASSQDPAPLEQYF
>.|TRBV4-1|.|TRBJ2-3
TGCGCCAGCAGCCAAGTTTGGGACACAGATACGCAGTATTTT
CASSQVWDTDTQYF
>TRBD2|TRBV11-1|.|TRBJ2-2
TGTGCCAGCAGGGTGGGACTAGCGGGATCTCGGAACACCGGGGAGCTGTTTTTT
CASRVGLAGSRNTGELFF
>.|TRBV15|.|TRBJ1-5
TGTGCCACCAGCAGAGATTGGAAATGGCAGGACTATAGCAATCAGCCCCAGCATTTT
CATSRDWKWQDYSNQPQHF
>TRBD2|TRBV4-1|.|TRBJ2-3
TGCGCCAGCAGCCAAGATTTTTACCTAGCGGAGACCGTAGATACGCAGTATTTT
CASSQDFYLAETVDTQYF
>.|TRBV28|.|TRBJ1-1
TGTGCCAGCAGTCCCAACCCGGGCCCAGAAGCTTTCTTT
CASSPNPGPEAFF
>TRBD1|TRBV27|.|TRBJ1-5
TGTGCCAGCAGTACCCTGACAGGGGTCCTCCCCAATCAGCCCCAGCATTTT
CASSTLTGVLPNQPQHF
>TRBD1|TRBV9|.|TRBJ2-2
TGTGCCAGCAGCGTAGTGGGACAGGGGGTGACCGGGGAGCTGTTTTTT
CASSVVGQGVTGELFF
>TRBD1|TRBV6-5|few|TRBJ1-2
TGTGCCAGCAGCCCGACAGGGTATGGCTACACCTTC
CASSPTGYGYTF
>.|TRBV27|.|TRBJ1-5
TGTGCCAGCAGTTTTCGGTCGGGGGTCATACAGCCCCAGCATTTT
CASSFRSGVIQPQHF
>.|TRBV11-1|.|TRBJ2-7
TGTGCCAGCAGCTTAGCATCGTCTCTTTACGAGCAGTACTTC
CASSLASSLYEQYF
>.|TRBV29-1|.|TRBJ2-7
TGCAGCGTCATGGCACAGGGTTTCGGGAACGAGCAGTACTTC
CSVMAQGFGNEQYF
>TRBD2|TRBV5-1|.|TRBJ2-1
TGCGCCAGGGCTAGAGCGGGAGGGGTGGAGAATGAGCAGTTCTTC
CARARAGGVENEQFF
>.|TRBV9|.|TRBJ2-1
TGTGCCAGCAGTGCCCGGGACATCAAATATGAGCAGTTCTTC
CASSARDIKYEQFF
>TRBD2|TRBV27|.|TRBJ2-7
TGTGCCAGCAGTTCCGGACTAGCGGGAGTCTACGAGCAGTACTTC
CASSSGLAGVYEQYF
>.|TRBV28|.|TRBJ2-7
TGTGCCAGCAGTTTCGGAGAGGGTAGGGCCTACGAGCAGTACTTC
CASSFGEGRAYEQYF
>.|TRBV29-1|.|TRBJ2-5
TGCAGCGTTGATAGCAGGGAAGAGACCCAGTACTTC
CSVDSREETQYF
>.|TRBV27|.|TRBJ2-1
TGTGCCAGCATAGGGCCCGTTAGAAATCTACACAATGAGCAGTTCTTC
CASIGPVRNLHNEQFF
>.|TRBV4-3|.|TRBJ2-5
TGCGCCAGCAGCCTGCTAATGGACGACCAAGAGACCCAGTACTTC
CASSLLMDDQETQYF
>.|TRBV11-2|.|TRBJ2-7
TGTGCCAGCAGCTTAATTACGGACGAGCAGTACTTC
CASSLITDEQYF